These 7 T cell receptor beta chains were all obtained from the same sample, sequenced in a study of T cells in Graves' hyperthyroidism and ophthalmopathy. There were TCR beta CDR3 regions amplified from RNA transcripts. The TCR CDR3 was amplified in a first-round RT-PCR using the HTBI primer set. Each CDR3 protein gets one entry after TCRdb re-called the multiplex PCR reads with MiXCR. The table includes 490,000 or so distinct CDR3 sequences, roughly a sixth detected once. The sample consisted of blood. The receptors come from a woman under 40 with Graves' ophthalmopathy.

The V call is TRBV20-1, the J call TRBJ2-7; D gene ambiguous. Germline CDR1 is DFQATT and CDR2 is SNEGSKA (reference sequence). Trimming stripped 4 bases from V and 4 bases from J, with 5 bases between. The CDR3 spans 10 residues. This CDR3 is CSATNYEQYF. CDR3 nucleotides: TGCAGTGCTACCAATTACGAGCAGTACTTC.

This clonotype was seen a handful of times. This rearrangement joins TRBV4-3 to TRBJ2-1; tentative D call: TRBD2 (6 bases). Looked up from germline, CDR1 is LGHNA and CDR2 is YSLEER. Trimming stripped 0 bases from V and 5 bases from J, with 14 bases between. The CDR3 is made up of 16 amino acids. CDR3 protein: CASSQETVGLNNEQFF. Here the CDR3 DNA reads TGCGCCAGCAGCCAAGAAACTGTTGGACTAAACAATGAGCAGTTCTTC.

The sample holds many counts of this clonotype. The chain employs TRBV15 and TRBJ1-1; D unresolved. CDR3 length: 16 residues. V was cut by 5 bases and J by 4 bases, with 20 bases left in between. Germline V gene data show CDR1 as LNHNV and CDR2 as YYDKDF (reference sequence). The CDR3: CATSERPSGWSTEAFF. The CDR3 coding sequence is TGTGCCACCAGCGAGCGACCCTCCGGGTGGAGCACTGAAGCTTTCTTT.

The chain recombines TRBV19 with TRBJ1-5, with 8 bases fitting TRBD1. Trimming at V came to 4 bases and at J to 3 bases, leaving 8 bases not matched to a gene. From germline, CDR1 is LNHDA and CDR2 SQIVND (reference sequence). The CDR3 is 16 amino acids. The CDR3 is CASSTTDRGPNQPQHF. The CDR3, as DNA: TGTGCCAGTAGTACGACCGACAGGGGCCCCAATCAGCCCCAGCATTTT.

The rearrangement joins TRBV20-1 to TRBJ2-1; D remains unclear. This CDR3 comprises 14 residues. Germline V gene data show CDR1 as DFQATT and CDR2 as SNEGSKA (reference sequence). As DNA, the CDR3 is TGCAGCGTTGTACGGGTGACTCTTAACAATGAGCAGTTCTTC. Residues: CSVVRVTLNNEQFF.

This clonotype was observed many times. The chain employs TRBV28 and TRBJ2-7; weak D call: TRBD2 (6 bases). CDR3 size: 13 residues. CDR1 and CDR2 from the germline V gene are MDHEN and SYDVKM. V was shortened by 11 bases and J by 3 bases, with 17 bases between the two germline ends. The CDR3 is CASSFGGGYEQYF. Written as DNA, the CDR3 is TGTGCCTCCTCCTTTGGGGGAGGCTACGAGCAGTACTTC. Based on the CDR3 plus reference TRBV28 and TRBJ2-7, the full variable domain is DVKVTQSSRYLVKRTGEKVFLECVQDMDHENMFWYRQDPGLGLRLIYFSYDVKMKEKGDIPEGYSVSREKKERFSLILESASTNQTSMYLCASSFGGGYEQYFGPGTRLTVT.

This clonotype was seen more than once but under ten times. The chain has TRBV29-1 and TRBJ2-3, with 9 nucleotides matching TRBD2. The CDR3 has 12 amino acids. The trim removed 1 base at V and 9 bases at J, leaving 2 bases unmatched. Germline V gene data show CDR1 as SQVTM and CDR2 as ANQGSEA. CDR3 coding DNA: TGCAGCGTTGAAGTCCTAGCGGGAACGCAGTATTTT. Translating gives CSVEVLAGTQYF.